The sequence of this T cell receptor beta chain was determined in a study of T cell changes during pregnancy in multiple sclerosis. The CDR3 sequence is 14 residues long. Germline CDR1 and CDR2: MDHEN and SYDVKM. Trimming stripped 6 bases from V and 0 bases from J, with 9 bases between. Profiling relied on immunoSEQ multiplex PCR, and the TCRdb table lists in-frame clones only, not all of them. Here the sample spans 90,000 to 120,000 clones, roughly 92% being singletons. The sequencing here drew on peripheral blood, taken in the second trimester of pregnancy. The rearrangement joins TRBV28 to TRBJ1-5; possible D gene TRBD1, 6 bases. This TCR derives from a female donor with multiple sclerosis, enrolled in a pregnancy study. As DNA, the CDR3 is TGTGCCAGCAGAGACAGGATTAGCAATCAGCCCCAGCATTTT. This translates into CASRDRISNQPQHF.